The 28 T cell receptor beta chains below all came from one sample that was sequenced in a study of T cell responses to AZD1222 COVID-19 vaccine. Clones were read by immunoSEQ multiplex PCR, and TCRdb kept only the in-frame ones, dropping some. In the table there are 150,000 to 200,000 clones, over 90% of which are singletons. This specimen consisted of peripheral blood, obtained on day 0 of AZD1222 vaccination. The receptor source for this set is an adult in good health.

The chain recombines TRBV11-2 with TRBJ1-4, with a weak D call TRBD1 (6 bases). V was clipped by 1 base and J by 8 bases, with 17 bases between them. Germline lookup yields CDR1 SGHAT and CDR2 FQNNGV. This CDR3 is built from 16 residues. CDR3: CASSLVFRGAGEKLFF. In DNA form, the CDR3 reads TGTGCCAGCAGCTTAGTATTTCGGGGGGCGGGCGAAAAACTGTTTTTT.

CDR3 sequence: CASSRLGTAPYRAKNIQYF. Written as DNA, the CDR3 is TGTGCCAGCAGCCGCCTAGGGACAGCACCCTACAGGGCCAAAAACATTCAGTACTTC. The rearrangement joins TRBV7-9 to TRBJ2-4; 7 bases are a match to TRBD1. In germline, CDR1 is SEHNR, CDR2 FQNEAQ (reference sequence). There are 19 residues in the CDR3. V trimming: 5 bases; J trimming: 1 base; junction bases outside the gene matches: 17. The full variable domain, with the rest looked up from reference TRBV7-9 and TRBJ2-4, is DTGVSQNPRHKITKRGQNVTFRCDPISEHNRLYWYRQTLGQGPEFLTYFQNEAQLEKSRLLSDRFSAERPKGSFSTLEIQRTEQGDSAMYLCASSRLGTAPYRAKNIQYFGAGTRLSVL.

The rearrangement uses TRBV10-2 and TRBJ1-5; TRBD1 agrees at 10 bases. This CDR3 is built from 16 residues. Germline V gives CDR1 WSHSY, CDR2 SAAADI. Trimming cost V 4 bases and J 7 bases; bases outside gene matches: 10. CDR3 residues: CASSATGTGDKQPQHF. The CDR3 DNA sequence: TGCGCCAGCAGTGCCACCGGGACAGGGGATAAGCAGCCCCAGCATTTT.

In its sample, this clone was seen once. The chain combines TRBV19 with TRBJ1-1; TRBD1 is a possible D gene (6 bases). This CDR3 spans 14 amino acids. The germline V and J ends were trimmed by 5 bases and 2 bases, with 12 bases remaining between them. Germline V gene lookup returns CDR1 LNHDA and CDR2 SQIVND (reference sequence). In nucleotides, the CDR3 is TGTGCCAGTAGTCCCGGGACACCTAACACTGAAGCTTTCTTT. Its protein is CASSPGTPNTEAFF.

This clone has just one count. Other DNA variants within this sample encode the same CDR3. The V and J genes are TRBV5-1 and TRBJ2-5; D call uncertain. The germline V gene has CDR1 SGHRS and CDR2 YFSETQ. The CDR3 loop spans 12 amino acids. Between the trimmed V and J ends, which lost 0 bases and 0 bases, there was a span of 0 bases. Written as DNA, the CDR3 is TGCGCCAGCAGCTTGGACCAAGAGACCCAGTACTTC. Translated: CASSLDQETQYF.

The chain carries TRBV9 and TRBJ1-3; D gene ambiguous. This CDR3 is built from 16 residues. Trimming removed 1 base at V and 0 bases at J, with 11 bases between. Germline V gene sequence: CDR1 SGDLS, CDR2 YYNGEE. As DNA, the CDR3 is TGTGCCAGCAGCGTACTTGGGAAGAGCTCTGGAAACACCATATATTTT. Translation: CASSVLGKSSGNTIYF.

V and J are TRBV6-4 and TRBJ1-5; D is perhaps TRBD1 (6 bases). V was cut by 1 base and J by 0 bases, with 10 bases left in between. CDR3 length: 16 residues. Germline CDR1 is MRHNA and CDR2 is SNTAGT. The CDR3, as DNA: TGTGCCAGCAGTGACTTGGACAGCTATAGCAATCAGCCCCAGCATTTT. Its protein is CASSDLDSYSNQPQHF.

V and J are TRBV11-2 and TRBJ1-5; D gene uncertain. In germline, CDR1 is SGHAT, CDR2 FQNNGV. This CDR3 comprises 14 residues. V was shortened by 4 bases and J by 4 bases, with 11 bases between the two germline ends. The CDR3 DNA is TGTGCCAGCAGCTCCGGGAGGAGGAATCAGCCCCAGCATTTT. Its translation is CASSSGRRNQPQHF.

Written as DNA, the CDR3 is TGTGCCATCAGTGAGAACACTGAAGCTTTCTTT. Amino acids: CAISENTEAFF. The chain carries TRBV10-3 and TRBJ1-1; D ambiguous. Trimming removed 2 bases from V and 2 bases from J, with 0 bases in between. This CDR3 has 11 residues. Germline loops: CDR1 ENHRY, CDR2 SYGVKD.

The rearrangement links TRBV10-1 to TRBJ2-7; 7 nucleotides agree with TRBD1. The CDR3 is 13 amino acids. The V gene end was trimmed by 3 bases and the J gene end by 3 bases; junction bases not matched to a gene: 2. Germline lookup yields CDR1 WNHNN and CDR2 SYGVQD (reference sequence). The CDR3 region is CASSEAGGYEQYF. In DNA form, the CDR3 reads TGCGCCAGCAGTGAAGCAGGGGGCTACGAGCAGTACTTC.

This chain connects TRBV11-2 to TRBJ2-7, with 7 positions matching TRBD2. The V segment lost 2 bases and the J segment 2 bases; nucleotides outside the gene matches: 9. Germline V gives CDR1 SGHAT, CDR2 FQNNGV. The CDR3 runs to 16 residues. CDR3 sequence reads: CASSLSVSGLPYEQYF. CDR3 DNA: TGTGCCAGCAGCTTATCGGTTAGCGGGTTACCCTACGAGCAGTACTTC.

The CDR3 reads CASSQDFPLGGIATNEKLFF. Written as DNA, the CDR3 is TGTGCCAGCAGCCAAGATTTCCCCCTCGGGGGGATTGCAACTAATGAAAAACTGTTTTTT. The chain uses TRBV4-2 and TRBJ1-4, with TRBD1 as a possible D gene (5 bases). V lost 0 bases and J 0 bases, leaving 20 bases between the germline ends. The CDR3 is 20 amino acids. From germline, CDR1 is LGHNA and CDR2 YNFKEQ.

Worth noting for this clone: This CDR3 is also generated by other DNA sequences in the sample. The chain recombines TRBV3-1 (or the pseudogene TRBV3-2) with TRBJ1-1; D not certain. CDR3 length: 11 residues. Germline CDR1 is LGHDT and CDR2 is YNNKEL (reference sequence). Deletions cut 4 bases from V and 5 bases from J, with 5 bases between. CDR3 residues: CASSRGTEAFF. DNA of the CDR3: TGTGCCAGCAGCCGAGGTACTGAAGCTTTCTTT.

The CDR3 loop is CASSFRAAKEAFF. DNA for the CDR3: TGTGCCAGCAGCTTTAGGGCGGCGAAAGAAGCTTTCTTT. V gene TRBV7-9 combines with J gene TRBJ1-1; D is undetermined. Trimming removed 3 bases from V and 8 bases from J, with 13 bases in between. The CDR3 totals 13 residues. Germline V gives CDR1 SEHNR, CDR2 FQNEAQ (reference sequence).

The chain uses TRBV25-1 and TRBJ1-4; D is unresolved. Trimming pared 0 bases from V and 1 base from J, leaving 6 bases between. This CDR3 has 15 residues. Germline CDR1 MGHDK, CDR2 SYGVNS. DNA for the CDR3: TGTGCCAGCAGTGAATATCTACGAACTAATGAAAAACTGTTTTTT. The encoded protein is CASSEYLRTNEKLFF.

The V call is TRBV5-5, the J call TRBJ2-5; D not resolved. With 4 bases removed from V and 4 bases from J, the gap between germline ends came to 20 bases. CDR3 length: 16 amino acids. Germline V lookup: CDR1 SGHKS, CDR2 YYEKEE (reference sequence). The CDR3 loop reads CASSPWSGMVGETQYF. Here the CDR3 DNA reads TGTGCCAGCAGCCCCTGGAGTGGGATGGTGGGAGAGACCCAGTACTTC. Filled out from reference TRBV5-5 and TRBJ2-5, the complete variable domain reads DAGVTQSPTHLIKTRGQQVTLRCSPISGHKSVSWYQQVLGQGPQFIFQYYEKEERGRGNFPDRFSARQFPNYSSELNVNALLLGDSALYLCASSPWSGMVGETQYFGPGTRLLVL.

The chain recombines TRBV27 with TRBJ1-5; maybe TRBD1 (5 bases). V was clipped by 2 bases and J by 2 bases, with 7 bases between them. CDR1 is MNHEY, CDR2 SMNVEV, per germline (reference sequence). CDR3 length: 14 amino acids. The chain's CDR3 is CASSLEGGNQPQHF. CDR3 coding DNA: TGTGCCAGCAGTTTAGAAGGGGGCAATCAGCCCCAGCATTTT.

This chain links TRBV5-4 with TRBJ2-7; 8 bases are a match to TRBD2. There are 14 residues in the CDR3. V lost 9 bases to trimming and J lost 4 bases; unmatched junction nucleotides: 12. Germline V lookup: CDR1 SGHNT, CDR2 YYREEE (reference sequence). CDR3 in amino acids: CATRTAGGGYEQYF. CDR3 coding DNA: TGTGCCACCAGAACCGCGGGAGGTGGATACGAGCAGTACTTC.

The rearrangement uses TRBV6-1 and TRBJ1-1, with D perhaps TRBD1 (6 bases). The V gene's germline CDR1 is MNHNS and CDR2 SASEGT. The germline V and J ends were trimmed by 3 bases and 0 bases, with 14 bases remaining between them. The CDR3 runs 16 residues. The chain's CDR3 is CASSDGLGGMNTEAFF. DNA for the CDR3: TGTGCCAGCAGTGACGGGTTGGGGGGCATGAACACTGAAGCTTTCTTT.

The DNA of the CDR3 is TGTGCCACCGGACTAGCGGACTCCTACGAGCAGTACTTC. It codes for CATGLADSYEQYF. The J gene is TRBJ2-7, the V gene TRBV19, with 10 bases aligning to TRBD2. The germline gives CDR1 LNHDA, CDR2 SQIVND (reference sequence). This CDR3 is built from 13 residues. Trimming removed 10 bases from V and 0 bases from J; junction bases left unmatched: 3.

The rearrangement joins TRBV19 to TRBJ1-5, with 8 bases aligning to TRBD1. This CDR3 has 15 amino acids. CDR1 and CDR2 from the germline V gene are LNHDA and SQIVND (reference sequence). Trimming at V came to 3 bases and at J to 6 bases, leaving 7 bases not matched to a gene. CDR3 DNA sequence: TGTGCCAGTAGTATCCCCACAGGGGGTCGTCAGCCCCAGCATTTT. Its protein is CASSIPTGGRQPQHF. Using reference TRBV19 and TRBJ1-5 for the parts outside the CDR3, the full variable domain is DGGITQSPKYLFRKEGQNVTLSCEQNLNHDAMYWYRQDPGQGLRLIYYSQIVNDFQKGDIAEGYSVSREKKESFPLTVTSAQKNPTAFYLCASSIPTGGRQPQHFGDGTRLSIL.

This sequence joins TRBV27 and TRBJ2-7; D not resolved. CDR1 is MNHEY, CDR2 SMNVEV, per germline (reference sequence). CDR3 length: 14 residues. V was trimmed by 3 bases and J by 8 bases, leaving 17 bases between them. The CDR3 is CASSFGSETPKQYF. The CDR3 nucleotides are TGTGCCAGCAGTTTTGGTTCGGAGACCCCCAAGCAGTACTTC.

This clone has a single count. The chain joins TRBV28 to TRBJ1-5; D remains unclear. The V end lost 5 bases, the J end lost 2 bases, and 7 bases lay between the germline ends. This CDR3 is 13 amino acids long. The germline CDR1 and CDR2 sequences are MDHEN and SYDVKM. The CDR3 bases are TGTGCCAGCAGTGTCTCAGGCAATCAGCCCCAGCATTTT. Encoded protein: CASSVSGNQPQHF.

This chain uses TRBV11-2 with TRBJ1-5, with D hard to call. V dropped 4 bases and J dropped 0 bases, with 10 bases sitting between them. The germline gives CDR1 SGHAT, CDR2 FQNNGV. The CDR3 runs to 15 residues. The CDR3 is CASSSAVTSNQPQHF. CDR3 sequence (DNA): TGTGCCAGCAGCTCGGCAGTTACTAGCAATCAGCCCCAGCATTTT.

The chain links TRBV6-6 to TRBJ1-3; D unclear. CDR1 and CDR2 (germline): MNHNY, SVGAGI (reference sequence). With 0 bases removed from V and 2 bases from J, the gap between germline ends came to 8 bases. The CDR3 sequence is 15 residues long. CDR3 amino acids: CASSYSLGTGNTIYF. The CDR3 DNA follows: TGTGCCAGCAGTTACTCTCTGGGAACTGGAAACACCATATATTTT.

The rearrangement uses TRBV19 and TRBJ1-2; D call uncertain. CDR1 is LNHDA, CDR2 SQIVND, per germline (reference sequence). CDR3 length: 14 residues. V was cut by 5 bases and J by 1 base, with 11 bases left in between. The CDR3 protein is CASSPGSFNYGYTF. The CDR3 DNA reads TGTGCCAGTAGTCCGGGGTCCTTTAACTATGGCTACACCTTC.

J is TRBJ1-5 and V is TRBV19; no firm D call. The germline V and J ends were trimmed by 7 bases and 3 bases, with 13 bases remaining between them. Germline values: CDR1 LNHDA, CDR2 SQIVND (reference sequence). CDR3 length: 14 residues. The CDR3 loop is CASTPTGINQPQHF. As DNA, the CDR3 is TGTGCCAGTACCCCGACCGGGATCAATCAGCCCCAGCATTTT.

CDR3 in DNA: TGTGCCAGCAGCTTCCGGGACACCTCCTACGAGCAGTACTTC. Amino acid sequence: CASSFRDTSYEQYF. The chain recombines TRBV7-8 with TRBJ2-7; possibly TRBD1 for D (6 bases). The germline V gene encodes CDR1 SGHVS and CDR2 FQNEAQ. The CDR3 is made up of 14 amino acids. V was cut by 3 bases and J by 0 bases, with 9 bases left in between.